Below, 20 T cell receptor beta chains from the same sample are listed, as sequenced in a study of cytomegalovirus exposure and HLA in healthy donors. Use of 60 Vbeta and 13 Jbeta primers characterized the PCR. Profiled with immunoSEQ multiplex PCR; TCRdb holds only in-frame clones, not every one. The table has over 250,000 clones, 72% seen once; the top ten hold roughly 2.4%. Source material: PBMCs. These receptors all stem from a female donor in good health and CMV-seronegative.

This chain connects TRBV28 to TRBJ1-1; D gene ambiguous. Trimming stripped 6 bases from V and 1 base from J, with 9 bases between. In germline, CDR1 is MDHEN, CDR2 SYDVKM. This CDR3 comprises 13 residues. The CDR3 reads CASRETGNTEAFF. The CDR3 DNA is TGTGCCAGCAGGGAAACGGGGAACACTGAAGCTTTCTTT.

The chain couples TRBV18 to TRBJ2-5; D unclear. The better agreement between TRBJ2-7 and the DNA end casts doubt on the J call. The CDR3 is 13 residues long. The germline V gene encodes CDR1 KGHSH and CDR2 LQKENI. The CDR3 DNA reads as TGTGCCAGCTCACCGTCCCTCGTGTACGAGCAGTACTTC. Translating it yields CASSPSLVYEQYF.

This clone was seen a handful of times. This chain uses TRBV27 with TRBJ2-2; no reliable D call. Germline-derived CDR1 and CDR2 are MNHEY and SMNVEV (reference sequence). There are 16 residues in the CDR3. V dropped 3 bases and J dropped 1 base, with 12 bases sitting between them. The CDR3, as DNA: TGTGCCAGCAGTTTTGGTACATACCAGAACACCGGGGAGCTGTTTTTT. Protein: CASSFGTYQNTGELFF.

The V gene is TRBV5-1, the J gene TRBJ2-5; TRBD2 agrees at 9 bases. Germline CDR1 and CDR2: SGHRS and YFSETQ. With V trimmed by 3 bases and J by 4 bases, 4 bases remained unmatched. This CDR3 contains 14 residues. CDR3 sequence: CASSSGTSPETQYF. CDR3 coding DNA: TGCGCCAGCAGCTCCGGGACTAGCCCAGAGACCCAGTACTTC.

As for this clone: The junction shows a germline mismatch at one end, possibly a read error. The chain uses TRBV7-9 and TRBJ1-2; 10 nucleotides match TRBD1. The CDR3 totals 14 residues. The germline V gene has CDR1 SEHNR and CDR2 FQNEAQ (reference sequence). The CDR3 DNA reads TGTTCCAGCAGCTTTATGGACAGGGGGTCGGGCTACACCTTC. Translation gives CSSSFMDRGSGYTF.

The chain combines TRBV6-5 with TRBJ1-1, with D possibly being TRBD1 (5 bases). Between the trimmed V and J ends, which lost 0 bases and 1 base, there was a span of 9 bases. In germline, CDR1 is MNHEY, CDR2 SVGAGI. CDR3 size: 15 residues. This chain's CDR3 is CASSYSNQGNTEAFF. For the CDR3, the DNA is TGTGCCAGCAGTTACTCGAATCAGGGGAACACTGAAGCTTTCTTT.

V is TRBV27 and J is TRBJ2-4, with TRBD2 matching over 10 bases. V trimming: 6 bases; J trimming: 6 bases; junction bases outside the gene matches: 2. Germline values: CDR1 MNHEY, CDR2 SMNVEV (reference sequence). The CDR3 runs to 13 residues. The CDR3 DNA reads as TGTGCCAGCAGGCTAGCGGGGGTAAACATTCAGTACTTC. This gives the protein CASRLAGVNIQYF.

This clone was detected a few times. The chain has TRBV15 and TRBJ2-7; 12 bases align to TRBD2. The CDR3 extends over 15 amino acids. The ends lost 4 bases at V and 2 bases at J; junction bases unmatched: 3. Germline V gene lookup returns CDR1 LNHNV and CDR2 YYDKDF (reference sequence). For the CDR3, the DNA is TGTGCCACCAGCATATGGACTAGCGGGGCCTACGAGCAGTACTTC. Protein product: CATSIWTSGAYEQYF.

The V and J genes are TRBV7-9 and TRBJ1-2; 8 bases fit TRBD1. V lost 5 bases and J lost 8; bases outside the gene matches: 10. The CDR3 contains 14 residues. Germline CDR1 is SEHNR and CDR2 is FQNEAQ (reference sequence). CDR3 in amino acids: CASSPATGDRGYTF. The CDR3 bases are TGTGCCAGCAGCCCCGCGACAGGGGATCGGGGCTACACCTTC.

The chain is built from TRBV5-1 and TRBJ2-7, with 11 bases fitting TRBD2. This CDR3 has 15 residues. The germline gives CDR1 SGHRS, CDR2 YFSETQ. V gave up 4 bases and J gave up 0 bases; unmatched junction bases: 3. CDR3 protein: CASSRLAGSSYEQYF. In nucleotides, the CDR3 is TGCGCCAGCAGCAGACTAGCGGGAAGCTCCTACGAGCAGTACTTC.

The chain recombines TRBV28 with TRBJ2-5, with TRBD1 matching over 7 bases. V dropped 5 bases and J dropped 1; count of bases not matched to a gene: 4. Germline loops: CDR1 MDHEN, CDR2 SYDVKM. CDR3 size: 14 residues. The CDR3 loop is CASSRDSSQETQYF. The CDR3 DNA sequence: TGTGCCAGCAGTCGGGACAGTAGCCAAGAGACCCAGTACTTC.

This chain links TRBV21-1 with TRBJ2-6; the table calls TRBD1, which could not be checked here. TRBV21-1 is assigned pseudogene status. This CDR3 contains 21 residues. The CDR3, as DNA: TGTGCCAGCAGCAAATTTGACCACAGGGCCCTTAGCAACTCTGGGGCCAACGTCCTGACTTTC. Translating it yields CASSKFDHRALSNSGANVLTF.

DNA of the CDR3: TGTGCCAGCAGCTTAAGTATGGTAGCGGGAGGGCCGGCCGGGGAGCTGTTTTTT. Translation: CASSLSMVAGGPAGELFF. V usage is TRBV7-8 and J usage is TRBJ2-2; 11 nucleotides align to TRBD2. Unmatched junction bases numbered 11, after V lost 2 bases and J lost 6 bases. The CDR3 contains 18 residues. Germline V gene data show CDR1 as SGHVS and CDR2 as FQNEAQ.

The chain employs TRBV7-9 and TRBJ2-3; a possible D gene is TRBD1 (5 bases). Trimming removed 4 bases from V and 8 bases from J, with 13 bases in between. Germline-derived CDR1 and CDR2 are SEHNR and FQNEAQ (reference sequence). The CDR3 consists of 13 residues. The CDR3 loop reads CASSSPDTPTQYF. CDR3 nucleotides: TGTGCCAGCAGCTCCCCGGACACCCCTACGCAGTATTTT.

V and J are TRBV9 and TRBJ2-1, with D possibly matching TRBD1 (6 bases). CDR1 is SGDLS, CDR2 YYNGEE, per germline. The CDR3 runs 15 residues. V was shortened by 4 bases and J by 3 bases, with 14 bases between the two germline ends. CDR3 residues: CASSPRQAGYNEQFF. The CDR3 DNA reads as TGTGCCAGCAGCCCGAGACAGGCGGGCTACAATGAGCAGTTCTTC. The full variable domain, rest sourced from reference TRBV9 and TRBJ2-1, is DSGVTQTPKHLITATGQRVTLRCSPRSGDLSVYWYQQSLDQGLQFLIQYYNGEERAKGNILERFSAQQFPDLHSELNLSSLELGDSALYFCASSPRQAGYNEQFFGPGTRLTVL.

This clone has more than one count but fewer than ten. The chain employs TRBV28 and TRBJ2-1; D not resolved. The CDR3 contains 12 residues. Per germline, CDR1 MDHEN and CDR2 SYDVKM. Trimming left V 2 bases short and J 7 bases short, with 6 bases between. The CDR3 here is CASSLKPNEQFF. The CDR3 DNA is TGTGCCAGCAGTTTAAAGCCTAATGAGCAGTTCTTC. Full variable domain (outside the CDR3, taken from reference TRBV28 and TRBJ2-1): DVKVTQSSRYLVKRTGEKVFLECVQDMDHENMFWYRQDPGLGLRLIYFSYDVKMKEKGDIPEGYSVSREKKERFSLILESASTNQTSMYLCASSLKPNEQFFGPGTRLTVL.

The chain has TRBV27 and TRBJ2-7; 8 nucleotides agree with TRBD1. The CDR3 has 16 residues. Germline V gene sequence: CDR1 MNHEY, CDR2 SMNVEV (reference sequence). Trimming removed 6 bases from V and 0 bases from J; junction bases left unmatched: 10. The CDR3 is CASSRKTGDLSYEQYF. The CDR3 nucleotides are TGTGCCAGCAGCCGCAAGACAGGGGACCTCTCCTACGAGCAGTACTTC.

In this sample, this clone turned up a few times. The gene calls are TRBV6-5 and TRBJ1-5, with D perhaps matching TRBD1 (6 bases). The V end was cut by 6 bases, the J end by 0 bases, with 12 bases between. Germline V gene sequence: CDR1 MNHEY, CDR2 SVGAGI. The CDR3 extends over 15 amino acids. In DNA form, the CDR3 reads TGTGCCAGCAGCCGGACAGTATATAGCAATCAGCCCCAGCATTTT. It translates to CASSRTVYSNQPQHF.

V is TRBV7-8 and J is TRBJ2-1, with TRBD2 identical over 8 bases. This CDR3 region has 17 residues. The V gene's germline CDR1 is SGHVS and CDR2 FQNEAQ. V gave up 3 bases and J gave up 6 bases; unmatched junction bases: 13. CDR3 region: CASSFRVSGNSINEQFF. CDR3 coding DNA: TGTGCCAGCAGCTTTAGAGTTAGCGGGAACAGTATCAATGAGCAGTTCTTC.

This chain joins TRBV5-1 and TRBJ1-1; 7 nucleotides align to TRBD1. This CDR3 comprises 15 residues. Germline CDR1 is SGHRS and CDR2 is YFSETQ. The V segment lost 0 bases and the J segment 5 bases; nucleotides outside the gene matches: 7. The CDR3, as DNA: TGCGCCAGCAGCTTGGACCCCGGGACAGCAACTGAAGCTTTCTTT. Translating it yields CASSLDPGTATEAFF.